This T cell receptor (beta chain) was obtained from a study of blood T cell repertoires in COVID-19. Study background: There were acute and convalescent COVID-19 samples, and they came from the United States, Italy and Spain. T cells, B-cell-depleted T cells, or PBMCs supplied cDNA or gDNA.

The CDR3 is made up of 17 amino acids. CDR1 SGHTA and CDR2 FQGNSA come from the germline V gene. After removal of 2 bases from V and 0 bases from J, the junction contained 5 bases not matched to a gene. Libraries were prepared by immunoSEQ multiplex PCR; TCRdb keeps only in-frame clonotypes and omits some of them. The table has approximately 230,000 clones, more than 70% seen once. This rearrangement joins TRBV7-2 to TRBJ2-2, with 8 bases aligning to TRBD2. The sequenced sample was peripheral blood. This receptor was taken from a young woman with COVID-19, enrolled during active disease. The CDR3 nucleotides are TGTGCCAGCAGCTTATTGGCGGGGGGCACGAACACCGGGGAGCTGTTTTTT. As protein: CASSLLAGGTNTGELFF.